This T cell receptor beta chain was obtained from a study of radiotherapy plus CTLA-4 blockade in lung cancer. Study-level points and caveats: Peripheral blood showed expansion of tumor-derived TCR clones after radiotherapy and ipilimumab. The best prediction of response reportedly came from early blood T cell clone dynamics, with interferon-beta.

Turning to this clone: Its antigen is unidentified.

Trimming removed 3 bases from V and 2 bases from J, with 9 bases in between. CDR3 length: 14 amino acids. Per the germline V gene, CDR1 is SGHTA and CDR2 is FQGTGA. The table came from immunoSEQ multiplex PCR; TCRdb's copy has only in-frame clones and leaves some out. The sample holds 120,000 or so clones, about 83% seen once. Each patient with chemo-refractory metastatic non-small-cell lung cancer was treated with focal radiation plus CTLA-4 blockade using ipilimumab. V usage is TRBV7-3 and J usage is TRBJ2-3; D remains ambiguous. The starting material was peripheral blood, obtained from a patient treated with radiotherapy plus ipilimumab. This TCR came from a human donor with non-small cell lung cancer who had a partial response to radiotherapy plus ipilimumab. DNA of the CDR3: TGTGCCAGCAGCTTCGCGGCACTCACAGATACGCAGTATTTT. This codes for CASSFAALTDTQYF.